What follows are 22 T cell receptor beta chains derived from one specimen sequenced in a study of blood T cell repertoires in COVID-19 (TCRdb year 2020). Receptor amplification or capture employed the immunoSEQ multiplex PCR assay. Imported from immuneACCESS, the table was reduced by TCRdb to in-frame sequences with V and J called. These copies leave out some clones; in studies compared against another copy, an unresolved V gene accounts for under half, and the cause of the remainder is not known. The sample table records 160,000 or so clones; 79% of these occur just once. The ten biggest clones cover about 7.8% of the sample. What was sequenced was peripheral blood. Receptor source: a woman in her sixties with COVID-19, enrolled during active disease.

This clone has only a few counts. V and J are TRBV7-3 and TRBJ1-3; 7 bases map to TRBD1. The ends lost 6 bases at V and 0 bases at J; junction bases unmatched: 8. This CDR3 contains 16 residues. The germline CDR1 and CDR2 sequences are SGHTA and FQGTGA. CDR3 sequence: CASRRQGWHSGNTIYF. CDR3 sequence (DNA): TGTGCCAGCAGACGACAGGGTTGGCACTCTGGAAACACCATATATTTT.

The V and J genes are TRBV4-3 and TRBJ2-7; TRBD2 aligns across 8 bases. The CDR3 loop spans 16 amino acids. The ends lost 3 bases at V and 0 bases at J; junction bases unmatched: 7. Germline V CDR1 and CDR2: LGHNA, YSLEER. The CDR3 region is CASSQTLAASSYEQYF. The DNA of the CDR3 is TGCGCCAGCAGCCAGACACTAGCGGCAAGCTCCTACGAGCAGTACTTC.

The CDR3 DNA follows: TGTGCCAGCAGCCCGGACAGGGGGCAGTCCACTGAAGCTTTCTTT. Translating it yields CASSPDRGQSTEAFF. The V gene is TRBV13, the J gene TRBJ1-1; 11 bases fit TRBD1. V trimming: 5 bases; J trimming: 4 bases; junction bases outside the gene matches: 6. This CDR3 comprises 15 residues. Germline assignment: CDR1 PRHDT and CDR2 FYEKMQ (reference sequence).

The CDR3 loop is CASSLSIAGEYEQYF. The CDR3 nucleotides read TGTGCCAGCAGCTTATCGATAGCGGGAGAGTACGAGCAGTACTTC. The chain joins TRBV11-1 to TRBJ2-7; 9 bases are shared with TRBD2. Germline loops: CDR1 SGHAT, CDR2 FQDESV (reference sequence). The V segment lost 2 bases and the J segment 4 bases; nucleotides outside the gene matches: 6. The CDR3 runs 15 residues.

This chain joins TRBV4-3 and TRBJ2-7; D is undetermined. Germline V gene sequence: CDR1 LGHNA, CDR2 YSLEER. The CDR3 loop spans 15 amino acids. V shed 0 bases and J shed 1 base, with 10 bases lying between them. The CDR3 DNA reads as TGCGCCAGCAGCCAAGATACCAGGTATTCCTACGAGCAGTACTTC. This translates into CASSQDTRYSYEQYF.

This chain links TRBV11-3 with TRBJ1-3, with no clear D. This CDR3 comprises 13 residues. Germline-derived CDR1 and CDR2 are SGHNT and YENEEA. Between the trimmed V and J ends, which lost 0 bases and 4 bases, there was a span of 4 bases. The CDR3 loop is CASSLEAGNTIYF. The CDR3 bases are TGTGCCAGCAGCTTAGAGGCCGGAAACACCATATATTTT.

This rearrangement joins TRBV30 to TRBJ2-3; the match to TRBD1 covers 7 bases. Per germline, CDR1 GTSNPN and CDR2 SVGIG (reference sequence). This CDR3 spans 13 amino acids. The V segment lost 5 bases and the J segment 4 bases; nucleotides outside the gene matches: 6. The CDR3 loop reads CAWDRVWADTQYF. CDR3 DNA: TGTGCCTGGGACAGGGTCTGGGCAGATACGCAGTATTTT.

The chain has TRBV7-2 and TRBJ2-7, with 8 nucleotides matching TRBD2. V lost 4 bases, J lost 2 bases, and 7 bases stayed unmatched. CDR1 and CDR2 from the germline V gene are SGHTA and FQGNSA. The CDR3 sequence is 15 residues long. CDR3 region: CASSSSSGPTYEQYF. The CDR3 DNA follows: TGTGCCAGCAGCTCCTCTAGCGGGCCAACCTACGAGCAGTACTTC.

The rearrangement joins TRBV12-3 or TRBV12-4 to TRBJ2-7, with D possibly matching TRBD2 (6 bases). This CDR3 spans 13 amino acids. Between the trimmed V and J ends, which lost 5 bases and 3 bases, there was a span of 11 bases. The CDR3, as DNA: TGTGCCAGCAGTATGATGGGGGGCTACGAGCAGTACTTC. Protein: CASSMMGGYEQYF.

The V and J genes are TRBV19 and TRBJ2-3, with 9 bases matching TRBD2. CDR1 is LNHDA and CDR2 is SQIVND in the germline V gene (reference sequence). The V segment lost 5 bases and the J segment 2 bases; nucleotides outside the gene matches: 5. The CDR3 sequence is 15 residues long. CDR3 coding DNA: TGTGCCAGTAGTGTGACTAGCGGAAACACAGATACGCAGTATTTT. Residues: CASSVTSGNTDTQYF.

This chain links TRBV18 with TRBJ1-2, with D maybe TRBD1 (6 bases). V dropped 3 bases and J dropped 4 bases, with 12 bases sitting between them. Germline V gives CDR1 KGHSH, CDR2 LQKENI. The length of the CDR3 is 14 residues. CDR3 protein: CASSPTGQTYGYTF. In DNA form, the CDR3 reads TGTGCCAGCTCACCTACAGGGCAGACCTATGGCTACACCTTC. The entire variable domain, with the rest obtained from reference TRBV18 and TRBJ1-2, is as follows: NAGVMQNPRHLVRRRGQEARLRCSPMKGHSHVYWYRQLPEEGLKFMVYLQKENIIDESGMPKERFSAEFPKEGPSILRIQQVVRGDSAAYFCASSPTGQTYGYTFGSGTRLTVV.

The V gene is TRBV2, the J gene TRBJ2-3; unclear D gene. Per germline, CDR1 SNHLY and CDR2 FYNNEI. The CDR3 contains 14 residues. Trimming took 4 bases from V and 0 from J, leaving 8 bases between them. The CDR3 protein is CASSVRISTDTQYF. The DNA of the CDR3 is TGTGCCAGCAGTGTCAGGATAAGCACAGATACGCAGTATTTT.

The chain is built from TRBV7-2 and TRBJ1-3, with 7 bases that match TRBD1. Losses at the gene ends were 1 base for V and 1 base for J; bases not matched to a gene: 4. The CDR3 totals 16 residues. Germline CDR1 and CDR2: SGHTA and FQGNSA. Here the CDR3 DNA reads TGTGCCAGCAGCTTAGTGGGACAGCTATCTGGAAACACCATATATTTT. Its translation: CASSLVGQLSGNTIYF. Using reference TRBV7-2 and TRBJ1-3 for the parts outside the CDR3, the full variable domain is GAGVSQSPSNKVTEKGKDVELRCDPISGHTALYWYRQSLGQGLEFLIYFQGNSAPDKSGLPSDRFSAERTGGSVSTLTIQRTQQEDSAVYLCASSLVGQLSGNTIYFGEGSWLTVV.

In its sample, this clone was seen a few times. This rearrangement joins TRBV12-5 to TRBJ1-1, with TRBD1 matching over 7 bases. This CDR3 spans 13 amino acids. The germline V gene encodes CDR1 LGHNT and CDR2 FRNRAP. With 6 bases clipped from V and 11 bases from J, the junction kept 12 bases outside the gene matches. The CDR3 DNA is TGTGCTAGTGGACCTAAACCGGGACAGCGGGCTTTCTTT. It translates to CASGPKPGQRAFF. Drawing the rest from reference TRBV12-5 and TRBJ1-1, the complete variable domain is DARVTQTPRHKVTEMGQEVTMRCQPILGHNTVFWYRQTMMQGLELLAYFRNRAPLDDSGMPKDRFSAEMPDATLATLKIQPSEPRDSAVYFCASGPKPGQRAFFGQGTRLTVV.

This chain uses TRBV2 with TRBJ2-2; D may be TRBD1 (6 bases). Germline CDR1 and CDR2: SNHLY and FYNNEI. The CDR3 runs to 16 residues. Trimming shortened V by 10 bases and J by 4 bases, and 22 bases separated the two germline ends. The CDR3 here is CAILTRESRGTGELFF. The CDR3 bases are TGTGCCATCTTAACTCGCGAGAGCAGGGGCACCGGGGAGCTGTTTTTT.

This chain uses TRBV7-2 with TRBJ2-1, with TRBD1 as a possible D gene (5 bases). CDR1 is SGHTA, CDR2 FQGNSA, per germline. The CDR3 is made up of 15 amino acids. Between the trimmed V and J ends, which lost 4 bases and 2 bases, there was a span of 12 bases. The CDR3 coding sequence is TGTGCCAGCAGCTCATTAAGGACAACCTACAATGAGCAGTTCTTC. It yields the protein CASSSLRTTYNEQFF.

This clone was seen more than once but under ten times. The chain has TRBV5-6 and TRBJ2-5; the D gene is possibly TRBD1 (6 bases). The CDR3 is 16 residues long. The V end was cut by 0 bases, the J end by 1 base, with 13 bases between. The germline V gene has CDR1 SGHDT and CDR2 YYEEEE. The chain's CDR3 is CASSLGLAGAQETQYF. The DNA for the CDR3 is TGTGCCAGCAGCTTGGGCCTCGCAGGGGCCCAAGAGACCCAGTACTTC.

This chain connects TRBV7-3 to TRBJ1-5; 11 nucleotides match TRBD1. Germline V lookup: CDR1 SGHTA, CDR2 FQGTGA. The CDR3 covers 16 residues. With V trimmed by 6 bases and J by 3 bases, 7 bases remained unmatched. CDR3 in amino acids: CASSFLGQGANQPQHF. In DNA form, the CDR3 reads TGTGCCAGCAGTTTCCTAGGACAGGGGGCCAATCAGCCCCAGCATTTT.

The J gene is TRBJ2-2, the V gene TRBV2, with TRBD2 as a possible D gene (5 bases). The CDR3 length is 15 residues. Per the germline V gene, CDR1 is SNHLY and CDR2 is FYNNEI. V gave up 1 base and J gave up 4 bases, with 10 bases separating them. CDR3: CASSEVVASTGELFF. The CDR3 DNA follows: TGTGCCAGCAGTGAAGTGGTAGCGAGCACCGGGGAGCTGTTTTTT.

In nucleotides, the CDR3 is TGTGCCAGCAGCTTAGGGAGACTAGCGGCTACAGATACGCAGTATTTT. Translated: CASSLGRLAATDTQYF. The chain combines TRBV11-3 with TRBJ2-3; TRBD2 matches 9 bases. Germline trimming cut 1 base from V and 3 bases from J; bases unmatched to any gene: 5. CDR1 is SGHNT and CDR2 is YENEEA in the germline V gene. This CDR3 has 16 residues.

This clone occurred a few times. This chain connects TRBV19 to TRBJ1-2; no clear D gene. V lost 0 bases and J lost 6, with 8 bases in between. The CDR3 spans 13 residues. The germline gives CDR1 LNHDA, CDR2 SQIVND (reference sequence). The CDR3 DNA sequence: TGTGCCAGTAGTATAGATCTGAGGGATGGCTACACCTTC. Encoded protein: CASSIDLRDGYTF. Looking up the rest from reference TRBV19 and TRBJ1-2 gives the full variable domain: DGGITQSPKYLFRKEGQNVTLSCEQNLNHDAMYWYRQDPGQGLRLIYYSQIVNDFQKGDIAEGYSVSREKKESFPLTVTSAQKNPTAFYLCASSIDLRDGYTFGSGTRLTVV.

The chain couples TRBV4-2 to TRBJ1-5; no firm D call. Trimming stripped 0 bases from V and 3 bases from J, with 12 bases between. This CDR3 has 16 residues. Germline assignment: CDR1 LGHNA and CDR2 YNFKEQ. The CDR3 region is CASSQDPNRANQPQHF. CDR3 sequence (DNA): TGTGCCAGCAGCCAAGATCCCAATAGAGCCAATCAGCCCCAGCATTTT.